The sequence of this T cell receptor beta chain was determined in a study of blood T cells in healthy people across ages. The CDR3 extends over 15 amino acids. Germline loops: CDR1 SGHRS, CDR2 YFSETQ. The V end lost 4 bases, the J end lost 2 bases, and 13 bases lay between the germline ends. Using a J-beta primer mix together with a sample-barcoded 5' primer, a second PCR was run for roughly 7 to 12 cycles. One entry per CDR3 protein results from TCRdb running MiXCR on the 5' RACE reads. The sample consists of 800,000 to 950,000 distinct CDR3 sequences, roughly 28% of them appearing once. In this sample, this clonotype turned up many times. These data were also reused for a study on T cells of mothers and their children.

V gene TRBV5-1 combines with J gene TRBJ2-1; D may be TRBD2 (7 bases). Sequencing was performed on blood. The TCR originated in a woman between 40 and 50 years old in good health. CDR3 nucleotides: TGCGCCAGCAGCAAGGGGGGGTACGCCTACAATGAGCAGTTCTTC. Translating gives CASSKGGYAYNEQFF.